The 8 T cell receptor beta chains presented below share a single source sample, sequenced in a study of neoadjuvant nivolumab and ipilimumab in lung cancer. Sequencing used immunoSEQ multiplex PCR; TCRdb keeps in-frame clones, though not all of them. The data hold about 6,000 clones, with roughly two thirds observed a single time. The starting material was tumor tissue, obtained after neoadjuvant nivolumab, alone or with ipilimumab, at or shortly before surgery. Source of these receptors: an adult with non-small cell lung cancer.

This clone was seen only a few times. V gene TRBV2 combines with J gene TRBJ2-5, with 7 bases lining up with TRBD2. After removal of 4 bases from V and 5 bases from J, the junction contained 4 bases not matched to a gene. The germline CDR1 and CDR2 sequences are SNHLY and FYNNEI. The CDR3 is 13 residues long. The CDR3 sequence: CASSGDYFETQYF. CDR3 bases: TGTGCCAGCAGTGGGGACTATTTTGAGACCCAGTACTTC. Supplemented by reference TRBV2 and TRBJ2-5, the full variable domain reads EPEVTQTPSHQVTQMGQEVILRCVPISNHLYFYWYRQILGQKVEFLVSFYNNEISEKSEIFDDQFSVERPDGSNFTLKIRSTKLEDSAMYFCASSGDYFETQYFGPGTRLLVL.

The chain uses TRBV7-8 and TRBJ2-1, with TRBD2 matching over 12 bases. This CDR3 comprises 16 residues. The V gene's germline CDR1 is SGHVS and CDR2 FQNEAQ. Losses at the gene ends were 2 bases for V and 9 bases for J; bases not matched to a gene: 8. The CDR3 region is CASSLLAGGPVSEQFF. CDR3 nucleotide sequence: TGTGCCAGCAGCTTACTAGCGGGAGGGCCAGTAAGTGAGCAGTTCTTC.

The chain has TRBV4-2 and TRBJ1-4, with D perhaps TRBD1 (5 bases). The V end was cut by 3 bases, the J end by 8 bases, with 19 bases between. The CDR3 totals 16 residues. The V gene's germline CDR1 is LGHNA and CDR2 YNFKEQ. CDR3 protein: CASSHDLGQGAEKLFF. In DNA form, the CDR3 reads TGTGCCAGCAGCCACGACTTGGGGCAGGGTGCCGAAAAACTGTTTTTT.

The chain is built from TRBV19 and TRBJ1-3; D unresolved. This CDR3 has 14 amino acids. V was shortened by 4 bases and J by 0 bases, with 7 bases between the two germline ends. Germline CDR1 is LNHDA and CDR2 is SQIVND (reference sequence). The CDR3 nucleotides read TGTGCCAGTAGTACAGCCAGCTCTGGAAACACCATATATTTT. Translating gives CASSTASSGNTIYF.

The chain carries TRBV5-1 and TRBJ2-7, with D tentatively TRBD1 or TRBD2 (5 bases each). This CDR3 is 12 amino acids long. Trimming cost V 0 bases and J 6 bases, with 7 bases left between them. Germline CDR1 reads SGHRS; CDR2 reads YFSETQ. As DNA, the CDR3 is TGCGCCAGCAGCTTGGGGGGGACCGAGCAGTACTTC. Its translation: CASSLGGTEQYF.

Written as DNA, the CDR3 is TGTGCCAGCAGTCGGGACAGTCAAGAGACCCAGTACTTC. Its protein product is CASSRDSQETQYF. The gene calls are TRBV2 and TRBJ2-5; 7 nucleotides agree with TRBD1. V shed 5 bases, J shed 2 bases, and the junction held 2 bases outside the gene matches. Germline V gene lookup returns CDR1 SNHLY and CDR2 FYNNEI. This CDR3 is built from 13 residues.

This sequence joins TRBV7-2 and TRBJ2-5; either TRBD1 or TRBD2 may fit D (6 bases each). Deletions cut 7 bases from V and 7 bases from J, with 16 bases between. Germline V CDR1 and CDR2: SGHTA, FQGNSA. The CDR3 has 13 residues. The chain's CDR3 is CASTRSEGGTQYF. The DNA of the CDR3 is TGTGCCAGCACCCGTTCGGAGGGGGGGACCCAGTACTTC.

The chain carries TRBV6-1 and TRBJ2-2; 7 nucleotides line up with TRBD1. The CDR3 is 15 amino acids. V gave up 6 bases and J gave up 5 bases; unmatched junction bases: 9. Germline V gene data show CDR1 as MNHNS and CDR2 as SASEGT. The CDR3 coding sequence is TGTGCCAGCAGATTAGGGGGCGCGGGTACCGGGGAGCTGTTTTTT. Amino acids: CASRLGGAGTGELFF.